The source of this T cell receptor (beta chain) is a study of blood T cell repertoires in COVID-19. Study overall: Sites across the United States, Italy and Spain contributed samples from acute and convalescent COVID-19. From T cells, B-cell-depleted T cells, or PBMCs came the material, which was cDNA or gDNA.

Only one count was recorded for this clone. Per the original methods: Scientists estimated how many nucleated cells there were by amplifying reference gene primers. Repertoires were generated with immunoSEQ multiplex PCR, while TCRdb's copy carries only in-frame clones and drops some. That table is the source of V, J and clone size, and D and trimming were worked out from the DNA. The sample consists of 95,000 to 150,000 clones, more than 70% of them appearing once. Germline V gives CDR1 SGHNT, CDR2 YYREEE (reference sequence). CDR3 length equals 15 residues. Trimming removed 4 bases from V and 3 bases from J; junction bases left unmatched: 4.

This receptor was obtained from a woman older than 75 with COVID-19, enrolled during active disease. The sample consisted of peripheral blood. This chain connects TRBV5-4 to TRBJ2-2; 9 bases line up with TRBD1. The CDR3 nucleotides read TGTGCCAGCAGCCGGGACAGGGATGACACCGGGGAGCTGTTTTTT. Translated: CASSRDRDDTGELFF.